Listed below are T cell receptor beta chains from one sample, sequenced in a study of CD8+ T cells in alopecia areata. Method: immunoSEQ multiplex PCR; TCRdb's copy keeps in-frame clones and lacks some. The sample yields approximately 180,000 clones, approximately 59% seen once. The sample here was CD4+ T cells sorted from blood, taken at week 0. The receptors originated from a human donor with alopecia areata. Each CDR3 is given with its conserved first and last residue.

v_gene	CDR3aa
TRBV29-1	CSVEKERHTEAFF
TRBV30	CARQASSYNSPLHF
TRBV2	CASSADLGNTIYF
TRBV29-1	CSAGTSSYEQYF
TRBV4-1	CASSQEPGNQPQHF
TRBV29-1	CSVQGKMNTEAFF
TRBV2	CASSDGLADTDTQYF
TRBV7-2	CASSSVIANEQFF
TRBV27	CASSLKGRSGYEQYF
TRBV4-1	CASSLSRELTANTIYF
TRBV7-8	CASSLRWGMGETQYF
TRBV9	CASSRGGQETQYF
TRBV9	CASSPRNRTAIPPNTEAFF
TRBV5-1	CASRNVLAGELPDTQYF
TRBV4-1	CASSQESQWTGGYEQYF
TRBV29-1	CSATPGADTQYF
TRBV29-1	CSVAGTRDIQYF
TRBV18	CASSARDTGLNQPQHF
TRBV18	CASSPGNNQPQHF
TRBV2	CASSEVPMGYTF
TRBV29-1	CSVGPGGKYGYTF
TRBV2	CASSEDASYGYTF
TRBV4-1	CASSQGDRVRANYGYTF
TRBV30	CAWKGTGAEAFF
TRBV7-4	CASSLGAGTGEIEQYF
TRBV7-7	CASSSRTGGLNEQFF
TRBV7-9	CASSIRTSNNEQFF
TRBV6-5	CVETANTGELFF
TRBV29-1	CSVRSGDEAFF
TRBV29-1	CSAQTGNKYSPLHF
TRBV5-4	CASSPRGGTEAFF
TRBV30	CACTRGLTEAFF
TRBV25-1	CASIRADTQYF
TRBV29-1	CSVVDRGQYEQYF
TRBV6-5	CASRGAGTGELFF
TRBV6-5	CASSSRQGVGGYTF
TRBV30	CAWMYRTHLSGANVLTF
TRBV7-6	CASSLAPPASGALTGELFF
TRBV29-1	CSVDGAGTDTQYF
TRBV7-8	CASSLRQVRSNSNQPQHF
TRBV30	CAWSGDLSNQPQHF
TRBV9	CASSVTSSGDTQYF